This T cell receptor beta chain emerged from a study of blood T cell repertoires in COVID-19. In its sample, this clone was seen once. Profiling relied on immunoSEQ multiplex PCR, and the TCRdb table lists in-frame clones only, not all of them. The sample holds hundreds of thousands of clones; 85% to 90% are singletons and the top ten take 1.3% to 1.5%. The TCR comes from a man of 80 years or more with acute or convalescent COVID-19. Sequencing was carried out using peripheral blood.

The CDR3 is CASSQDGRSGNTIYF. CDR3 nucleotide sequence: TGTGCCAGCAGCCAAGATGGCCGCTCTGGAAACACCATATATTTT. The chain has TRBV4-2 and TRBJ1-3; no definite D call. CDR3 length: 15 residues. Trimming shortened V by 0 bases and J by 0 bases, and 6 bases separated the two germline ends. Germline CDR1 reads LGHNA; CDR2 reads YNFKEQ.